This is a list of T cell receptor beta chains from one sample in a study of shared clonotypes between healthy human individuals. TCRdb's copy holds only in-frame clones and misses some; the assay was immunoSEQ multiplex PCR. This table holds 2.3 million or so clones, more than 85% found once. Sequenced: naive CD4+ T cells from PBMCs. Receptors were obtained from a man between 18 and 29 years old in good health. Some clones in this sample may be carry-over from other donors' samples. Each CDR3 is given with its conserved first and last residue.

cdr3_length	v_call	j_call	cdr3_aa
15	TRBV6-1	TRBJ2-1	CATRVIAGVENEQFF
11	TRBV7-8	TRBJ2-7	CASSAGWEQYF
14	TRBV5-1	TRBJ1-2	CASFQPGAGYGYTF
15	TRBV28	TRBJ1-5	CASSTIGQGNQPQHF
16	TRBV10-3	TRBJ2-5	CAISESRLALQETQYF
12	TRBV29-1	TRBJ1-4	CSVARGGEKLFF
14	TRBV6-5	TRBJ2-3	CASSYSMGADTQYF
14	TRBV21-1	TRBJ1-2	CASSPPLANYGYTF
12	TRBV12-5	TRBJ2-1	CASGVFGDEQFF
14	TRBV7-2	TRBJ1-1	CASSLGDTNTEAFF
19	TRBV4-3	TRBJ2-3	CASSYKIPLSGASTDTQYF